The present TCR beta chain was sequenced within a study of molecular identifiers for immune sequencing clone quantification. Naive CD8 library inputs spanned roughly 17,000 to 1,100,000 sorted cells and 10%, 30% or 50% RNA. TCRdb independently ran MiXCR on the PCR reads; one entry per CDR3 protein. The sample consists of around 460,000 distinct CDR3 sequences, 20% to 25% of them appearing once. The source is a human donor in good health. Some libraries in this study had Jurkat cell RNA spiked in. Sequences were obtained from naive CD8+ T cells from blood, with Jurkat cell RNA spiked in. Specified subset: FACS-sorted CD8+CD4-CCR7+CD45RA+ naive T cells.

The CDR3 sequence is CAISESWGNGNQPQHF. The CDR3 DNA sequence: TGTGCCATCAGTGAGTCGTGGGGTAATGGCAATCAGCCCCAGCATTTT. The rearrangement uses TRBV10-3 and TRBJ1-5; D not resolved. Trimming left V 0 bases short and J 2 bases short, with 11 bases between. The germline gives CDR1 ENHRY, CDR2 SYGVKD. The CDR3 has 16 amino acids.